This TCR beta chain stems from a study of T cells in Graves' hyperthyroidism and ophthalmopathy. Amplified regions were TCR beta CDR3 sequences from RNA transcripts. RT-PCR in the first round (using the HTBI primer set) targeted the TCR CDR3. TCRdb called the multiplex PCR reads again in MiXCR, with one record for every CDR3 protein. The sample has approximately 520,000 distinct CDR3 sequences; approximately 25% are singletons. Study-wide findings and caveats: Ophthalmopathy was predicted by the model a median of roughly 6.6 months ahead of onset.

There are many counts of this clonotype. Its antigen is still unknown. Per germline, CDR1 SGHTA and CDR2 FQGNSA. V lost 0 bases to trimming and J lost 4 bases; unmatched junction nucleotides: 8. The CDR3 length is 16 residues. Material for sequencing was blood. The rearrangement links TRBV7-2 to TRBJ2-7; 8 nucleotides match TRBD1. This receptor was identified in a woman younger than 45 with Graves' ophthalmopathy. The CDR3 sequence: CASSLAAGGRMYEQYF. As DNA, the CDR3 is TGTGCCAGCAGCTTAGCGGCAGGGGGCAGAATGTACGAGCAGTACTTC.